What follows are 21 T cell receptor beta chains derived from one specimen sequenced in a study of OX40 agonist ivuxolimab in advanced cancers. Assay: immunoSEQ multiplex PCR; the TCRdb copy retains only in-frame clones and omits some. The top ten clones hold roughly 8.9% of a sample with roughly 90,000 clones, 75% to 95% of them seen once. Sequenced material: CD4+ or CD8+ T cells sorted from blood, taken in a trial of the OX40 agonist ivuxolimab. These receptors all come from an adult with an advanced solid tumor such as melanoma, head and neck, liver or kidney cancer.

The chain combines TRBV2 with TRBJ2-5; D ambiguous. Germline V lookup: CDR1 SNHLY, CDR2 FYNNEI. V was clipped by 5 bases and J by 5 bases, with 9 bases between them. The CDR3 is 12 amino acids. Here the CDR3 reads CASSNSHETQYF. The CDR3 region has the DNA TGTGCCAGCAGTAACTCCCATGAGACCCAGTACTTC.

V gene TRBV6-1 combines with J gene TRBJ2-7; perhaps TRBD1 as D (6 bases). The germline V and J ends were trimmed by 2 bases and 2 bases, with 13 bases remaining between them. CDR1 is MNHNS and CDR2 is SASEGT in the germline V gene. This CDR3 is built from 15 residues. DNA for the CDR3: TGTGCCAGCAGTGAAATGACAGGCCGCCCCTACGAGCAGTACTTC. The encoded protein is CASSEMTGRPYEQYF.

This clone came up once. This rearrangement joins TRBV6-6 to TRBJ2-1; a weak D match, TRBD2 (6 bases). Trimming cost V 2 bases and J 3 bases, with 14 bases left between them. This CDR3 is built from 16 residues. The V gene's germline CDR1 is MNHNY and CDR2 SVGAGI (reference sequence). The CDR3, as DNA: TGTGCCAGCAGTTACCCGGGACTGGAACTCTACAATGAGCAGTTCTTC. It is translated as CASSYPGLELYNEQFF.

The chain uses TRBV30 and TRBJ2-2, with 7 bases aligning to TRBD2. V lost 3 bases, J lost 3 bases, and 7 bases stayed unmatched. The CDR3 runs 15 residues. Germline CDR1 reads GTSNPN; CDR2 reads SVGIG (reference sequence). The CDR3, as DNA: TGTGCCTGGAGAACTTGGGAGGGGCACACCGGGGAGCTGTTTTTT. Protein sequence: CAWRTWEGHTGELFF.

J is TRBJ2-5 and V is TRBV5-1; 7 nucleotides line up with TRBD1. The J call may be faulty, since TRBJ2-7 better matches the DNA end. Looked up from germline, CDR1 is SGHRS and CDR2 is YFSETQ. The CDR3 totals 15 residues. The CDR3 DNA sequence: TGCGCCAGCAGCTTGCTCGGACAGGAATGGTACGAGCAGTACTTC. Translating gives CASSLLGQEWYEQYF.

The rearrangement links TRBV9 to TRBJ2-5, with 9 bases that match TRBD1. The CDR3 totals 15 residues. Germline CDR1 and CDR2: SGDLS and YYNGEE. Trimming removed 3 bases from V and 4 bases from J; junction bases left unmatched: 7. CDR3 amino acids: CASSGKQGAGETQYF. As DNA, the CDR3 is TGTGCCAGCAGCGGAAAACAGGGGGCTGGAGAGACCCAGTACTTC.

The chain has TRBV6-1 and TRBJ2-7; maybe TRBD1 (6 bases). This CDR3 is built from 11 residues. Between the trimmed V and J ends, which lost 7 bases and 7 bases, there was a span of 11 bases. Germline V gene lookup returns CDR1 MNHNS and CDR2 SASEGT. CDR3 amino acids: CASNQRGEQYF. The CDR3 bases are TGTGCCAGCAATCAGAGGGGGGAGCAGTACTTC.

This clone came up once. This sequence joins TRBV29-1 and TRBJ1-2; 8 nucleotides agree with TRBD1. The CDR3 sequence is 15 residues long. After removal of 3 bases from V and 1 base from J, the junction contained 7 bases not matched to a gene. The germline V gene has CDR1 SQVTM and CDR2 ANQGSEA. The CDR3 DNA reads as TGCAGCGTTGACAGGGGGCCTCCTTTTAACTATGGCTACACCTTC. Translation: CSVDRGPPFNYGYTF.

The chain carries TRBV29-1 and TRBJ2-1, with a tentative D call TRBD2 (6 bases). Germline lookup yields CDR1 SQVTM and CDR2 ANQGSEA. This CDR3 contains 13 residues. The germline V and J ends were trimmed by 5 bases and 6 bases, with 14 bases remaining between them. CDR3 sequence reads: CSVSMGTANEQFF. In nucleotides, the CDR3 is TGCAGCGTTAGTATGGGGACTGCCAATGAGCAGTTCTTC.

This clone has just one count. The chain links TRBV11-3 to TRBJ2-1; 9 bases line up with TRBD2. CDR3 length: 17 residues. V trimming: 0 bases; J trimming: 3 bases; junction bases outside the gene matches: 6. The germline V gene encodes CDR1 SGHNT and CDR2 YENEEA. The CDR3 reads CASSLDLGSGGYNEQFF. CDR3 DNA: TGTGCCAGCAGCTTAGATCTTGGTAGCGGGGGCTACAATGAGCAGTTCTTC.

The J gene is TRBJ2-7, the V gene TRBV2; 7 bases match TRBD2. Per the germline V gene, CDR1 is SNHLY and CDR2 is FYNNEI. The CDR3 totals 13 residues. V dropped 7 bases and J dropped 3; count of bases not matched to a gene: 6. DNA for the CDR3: TGTGCCAGCAATCCTAGCGGAATCTACGAGCAGTACTTC. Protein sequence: CASNPSGIYEQYF.

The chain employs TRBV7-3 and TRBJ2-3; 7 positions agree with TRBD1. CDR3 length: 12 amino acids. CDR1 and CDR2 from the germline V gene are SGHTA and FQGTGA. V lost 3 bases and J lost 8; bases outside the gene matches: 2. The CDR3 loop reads CASSLTGTTQYF. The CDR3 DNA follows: TGTGCCAGCAGCTTGACAGGGACTACGCAGTATTTT.

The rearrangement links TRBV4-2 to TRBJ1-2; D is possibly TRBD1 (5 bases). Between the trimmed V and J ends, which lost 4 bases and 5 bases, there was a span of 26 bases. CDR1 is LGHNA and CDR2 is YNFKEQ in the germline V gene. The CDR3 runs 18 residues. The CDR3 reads CASSLEAQGGTTLYGYTF. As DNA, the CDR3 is TGTGCCAGCAGCCTAGAAGCGCAGGGAGGGACCACCTTATATGGCTACACCTTC.

CDR3 amino acids: CAISDQTGVRSYEQYF. The CDR3, as DNA: TGTGCCATCAGTGATCAGACAGGGGTTCGCTCCTACGAGCAGTACTTC. V gene TRBV10-3 combines with J gene TRBJ2-7; TRBD1 agrees at 8 bases. V shed 3 bases and J 0 bases; nucleotides not matched to a gene: 7. The germline gives CDR1 ENHRY, CDR2 SYGVKD. The CDR3 is made up of 16 amino acids.

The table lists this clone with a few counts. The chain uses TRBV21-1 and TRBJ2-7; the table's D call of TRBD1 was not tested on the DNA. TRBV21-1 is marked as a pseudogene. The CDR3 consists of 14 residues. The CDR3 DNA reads TGTGCCAGCAGCAAAGCTGGACAGTCCTACGAGCAGTACTTC. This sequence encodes CASSKAGQSYEQYF.

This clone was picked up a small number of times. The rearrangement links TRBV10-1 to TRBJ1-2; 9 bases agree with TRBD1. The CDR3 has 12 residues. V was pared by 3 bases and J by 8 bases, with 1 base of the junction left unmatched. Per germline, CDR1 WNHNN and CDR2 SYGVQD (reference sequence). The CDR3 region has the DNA TGCGCCAGCAGTGACGGGACAGGGGGCTACACCTTC. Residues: CASSDGTGGYTF.

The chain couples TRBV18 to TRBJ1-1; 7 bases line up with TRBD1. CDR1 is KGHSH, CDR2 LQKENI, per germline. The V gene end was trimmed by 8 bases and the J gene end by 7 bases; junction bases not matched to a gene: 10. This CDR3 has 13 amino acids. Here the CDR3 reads CASRAGTEDEAFF. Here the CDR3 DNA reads TGTGCCAGCAGAGCCGGGACAGAGGATGAAGCTTTCTTT.

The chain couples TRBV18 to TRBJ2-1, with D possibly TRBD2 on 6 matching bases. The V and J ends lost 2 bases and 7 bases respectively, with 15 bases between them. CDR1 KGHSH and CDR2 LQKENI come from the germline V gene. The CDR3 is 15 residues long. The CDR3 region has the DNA TGTGCCAGCTCACCAATAAGCGGGCAAAGGAATGAGCAGTTCTTC. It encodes CASSPISGQRNEQFF. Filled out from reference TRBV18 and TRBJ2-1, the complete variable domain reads NAGVMQNPRHLVRRRGQEARLRCSPMKGHSHVYWYRQLPEEGLKFMVYLQKENIIDESGMPKERFSAEFPKEGPSILRIQQVVRGDSAAYFCASSPISGQRNEQFFGPGTRLTVL.

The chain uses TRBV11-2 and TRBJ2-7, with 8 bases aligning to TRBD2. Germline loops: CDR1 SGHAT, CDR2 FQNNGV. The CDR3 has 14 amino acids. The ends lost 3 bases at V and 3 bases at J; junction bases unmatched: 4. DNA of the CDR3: TGTGCCAGCAGCTTTACTAGCGGAGGCTACGAGCAGTACTTC. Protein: CASSFTSGGYEQYF. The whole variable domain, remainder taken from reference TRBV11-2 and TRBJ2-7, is EAGVAQSPRYKIIEKRQSVAFWCNPISGHATLYWYQQILGQGPKLLIQFQNNGVVDDSQLPKDRFSAERLKGVDSTLKIQPAKLEDSAVYLCASSFTSGGYEQYFGPGTRLTVT.

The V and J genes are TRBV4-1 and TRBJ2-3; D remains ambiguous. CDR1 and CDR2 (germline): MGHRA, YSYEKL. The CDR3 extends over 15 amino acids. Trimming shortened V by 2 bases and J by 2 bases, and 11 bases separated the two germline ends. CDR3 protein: CASSQNWQFTDTQYF. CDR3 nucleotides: TGCGCCAGCAGCCAAAATTGGCAGTTCACAGATACGCAGTATTTT.

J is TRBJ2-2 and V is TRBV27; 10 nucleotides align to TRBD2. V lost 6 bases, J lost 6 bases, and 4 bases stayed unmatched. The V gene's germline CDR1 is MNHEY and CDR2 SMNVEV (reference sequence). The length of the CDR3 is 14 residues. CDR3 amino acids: CASRESGRAGELFF. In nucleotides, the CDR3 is TGTGCCAGCAGAGAAAGCGGGAGGGCCGGGGAGCTGTTTTTT.